Presented here are 12 T cell receptor beta chains from one specimen sequenced in a study of T cell changes during pregnancy in multiple sclerosis. Sequencing used immunoSEQ multiplex PCR; TCRdb keeps in-frame clones, though not all of them. The sample contains tens of thousands of clones, approximately 91% of which appear only once. The source material was peripheral blood, sampled in the second trimester of pregnancy. All receptors derive from a female donor with multiple sclerosis, enrolled in a pregnancy study.

V usage is TRBV6-5 and J usage is TRBJ1-5; possible D gene TRBD1, 6 bases. V lost 5 bases to trimming and J lost 9 bases, with 20 bases between them. Germline CDR1 is MNHEY and CDR2 is SVGAGI. The CDR3 has 15 residues. The CDR3 region is CASSATPDRSAPQHF. Here the CDR3 DNA reads TGTGCCAGCAGTGCAACCCCGGACAGATCGGCGCCCCAGCATTTT.

The chain carries TRBV6-1 and TRBJ2-4, with D tentatively TRBD2 (5 bases). CDR1 is MNHNS, CDR2 SASEGT, per germline. The CDR3 totals 16 residues. Trimming stripped 4 bases from V and 8 bases from J, with 21 bases between. CDR3 DNA: TGTGCCAGCAGTGCGGGGAAGGCGTATAGTATGGACATTCAGTACTTC. It encodes CASSAGKAYSMDIQYF.

J is TRBJ1-3 and V is TRBV4-2, with D uncertain. This CDR3 region has 14 residues. The ends were cut back, 3 bases at V and 0 bases at J, with 6 bases in the middle. Germline values: CDR1 LGHNA, CDR2 YNFKEQ. The CDR3 region has the DNA TGTGCCAGCAGCCAGGAGAGCTCTGGAAACACCATATATTTT. It is translated as CASSQESSGNTIYF.

In this sample, this clone turned up once. The rearrangement uses TRBV19 and TRBJ1-1; 10 nucleotides align to TRBD1. Germline trimming cut 9 bases from V and 0 bases from J; bases unmatched to any gene: 7. Germline V gene sequence: CDR1 LNHDA, CDR2 SQIVND (reference sequence). This CDR3 has 15 amino acids. CDR3 DNA: TGTGCCAGCAGGGACAGGGGATCTTTGAACACTGAAGCTTTCTTT. This encodes CASRDRGSLNTEAFF.

V and J are TRBV2 and TRBJ1-6, with TRBD1 matching 10 bases. There are 19 residues in the CDR3. The V segment lost 7 bases and the J segment 4 bases; nucleotides outside the gene matches: 16. Per the germline V gene, CDR1 is SNHLY and CDR2 is FYNNEI. The CDR3, as DNA: TGTGCCAGCACCTTCCCGGGACAGGGGAGGGGAGAGTATAATTCACCCCTCCACTTT. This gives the protein CASTFPGQGRGEYNSPLHF. The whole variable domain, filled in from reference TRBV2 and TRBJ1-6, reads EPEVTQTPSHQVTQMGQEVILRCVPISNHLYFYWYRQILGQKVEFLVSFYNNEISEKSEIFDDQFSVERPDGSNFTLKIRSTKLEDSAMYFCASTFPGQGRGEYNSPLHFGNGTRLTVT.

The chain has TRBV2 and TRBJ1-5, with a possible D match to TRBD1 (5 bases). Germline V gives CDR1 SNHLY, CDR2 FYNNEI. The V gene lost 4 bases and the J gene lost 0 bases, with 13 bases spanning the gap. The CDR3 has 16 residues. Here the CDR3 reads CASSGRQLYSNQPQHF. Written as DNA, the CDR3 is TGTGCCAGCAGTGGAAGACAGCTTTATAGCAATCAGCCCCAGCATTTT.

The chain joins TRBV9 to TRBJ2-2; no firm D call. The CDR3 is 15 amino acids. Germline lookup yields CDR1 SGDLS and CDR2 YYNGEE. Trimming pared 0 bases from V and 1 base from J, leaving 7 bases between. CDR3 nucleotide sequence: TGTGCCAGCAGCGTAGGTATCCTGAACACCGGGGAGCTGTTTTTT. Protein sequence: CASSVGILNTGELFF.

This clone was observed a few times. One junction end disagrees with the germline gene, perhaps due to a read error. The J gene is TRBJ2-5, the V gene TRBV7-7, with 7 bases matching TRBD2. CDR1 is SSHAT, CDR2 FNYEAQ, per germline (reference sequence). The CDR3 contains 13 residues. The CDR3 bases are TGTGCTAGCAGCTTGCGGGGGTCCGAGACCCAGTACTTC. It yields the protein CASSLRGSETQYF.

This sequence joins TRBV6-5 and TRBJ2-5; 8 bases map to TRBD1. Germline V lookup: CDR1 MNHEY, CDR2 SVGAGI. The J segment lost 1 base and the V segment lost 3 bases, leaving 7 bases of the junction unmatched. The CDR3 length is 16 residues. CDR3 bases: TGTGCCAGCAGTTATGGAAGGACAGGGACCCAAGAGACCCAGTACTTC. This translates into CASSYGRTGTQETQYF.

The chain couples TRBV18 to TRBJ1-2, with D tentatively TRBD1 (5 bases). This CDR3 is built from 16 residues. Trimming took 9 bases from V and 4 from J, leaving 24 bases between them. Germline V gene sequence: CDR1 KGHSH, CDR2 LQKENI. CDR3 bases: TGTGCCAGGTACCCAGCCGGGGGAGTCATAATCTATGGCTACACCTTC. Protein product: CARYPAGGVIIYGYTF.

For the CDR3, the DNA is TGTGCCAGCAGCTTGCGCAGGGGGGAAACCGGGGAGCTGTTTTTT. Residues: CASSLRRGETGELFF. This chain joins TRBV11-3 and TRBJ2-2; tentative D call: TRBD1 (7 bases). The CDR3 has 15 residues. CDR1 and CDR2 from the germline V gene are SGHNT and YENEEA. Deletions cut 3 bases from V and 5 bases from J, with 13 bases between.

The V call is TRBV5-1, the J call TRBJ2-5, with D possibly matching TRBD1 (5 bases). The V and J ends lost 4 bases and 5 bases respectively, with 15 bases between them. CDR1 is SGHRS, CDR2 YFSETQ, per germline. This CDR3 is built from 14 residues. This chain's CDR3 is CASSPNPRAETQYF. The CDR3 DNA sequence: TGCGCCAGCAGCCCCAACCCCAGGGCGGAGACCCAGTACTTC.